Shown below are 24 T cell receptor beta chains from a single sample sequenced in a study of blood T cell repertoires in COVID-19. Profiled with immunoSEQ multiplex PCR; TCRdb holds only in-frame clones, not every one. The sample lists about 200,000 clones, about 80% occurring once. Specimen: peripheral blood. Every receptor here comes from a human donor with acute or convalescent COVID-19. The donor label of this sample is uncertain.

The chain carries TRBV12-5 and TRBJ2-1; maybe TRBD1 (6 bases). Between the trimmed V and J ends, which lost 4 bases and 10 bases, there was a span of 26 bases. Germline lookup yields CDR1 LGHNT and CDR2 FRNRAP. The CDR3 is 17 amino acids. As DNA, the CDR3 is TGTGCTAGTGGTTCCCGAAGAATTCGGGACAAGGGGGAAGAGCAGTTCTTC. Translating it yields CASGSRRIRDKGEEQFF.

This chain joins TRBV3-1 (or the pseudogene TRBV3-2) and TRBJ2-2, with 8 positions matching TRBD1. Germline CDR1 is LGHDT and CDR2 is YNNKEL (reference sequence). Losses at the gene ends were 4 bases for V and 4 bases for J; bases not matched to a gene: 20. This CDR3 is built from 20 residues. As DNA, the CDR3 is TGTGCCAGCAGCCCCTACCCCAGATTGGCCGGCACAGGGGGCACCGGGGAGCTGTTTTTT. This sequence encodes CASSPYPRLAGTGGTGELFF.

The V call is TRBV6-5, the J call TRBJ2-7, with 9 nucleotides matching TRBD1. The V segment lost 6 bases and the J segment 2 bases; nucleotides outside the gene matches: 8. This CDR3 is built from 15 residues. The germline V gene encodes CDR1 MNHEY and CDR2 SVGAGI. CDR3 coding DNA: TGTGCCAGCAGGGCCGGGACAGGGATGACCTACGAGCAGTACTTC. Its translation: CASRAGTGMTYEQYF.

J is TRBJ1-4 and V is TRBV5-6, with 11 positions matching TRBD1. CDR1 SGHDT and CDR2 YYEEEE come from the germline V gene. Trimming cost V 4 bases and J 4 bases; bases outside gene matches: 6. This CDR3 has 16 amino acids. The CDR3 loop reads CASSPGQGAYNEKLFF. The CDR3 DNA reads TGTGCCAGCAGCCCCGGACAGGGGGCGTATAATGAAAAACTGTTTTTT.

The chain carries TRBV10-1 and TRBJ2-7; TRBD1 aligns across 9 bases. The germline V gene has CDR1 WNHNN and CDR2 SYGVQD (reference sequence). The CDR3 loop spans 13 amino acids. The V and J ends lost 10 bases and 4 bases, in that order; junction bases with no gene match: 8. The CDR3 loop is CAKNRDREYEQYF. CDR3 DNA sequence: TGCGCCAAGAACCGGGACAGGGAATACGAGCAGTACTTC.

This clone was seen a single time. CDR3 in amino acids: CASGRGNYGYTF. In DNA form, the CDR3 reads TGTGCCAGCGGGCGGGGAAACTATGGCTACACCTTC. V and J are TRBV3-1 (or the pseudogene TRBV3-2) and TRBJ1-2; D gene unclear. Trimming removed 8 bases from V and 2 bases from J, with 9 bases in between. CDR1 is LGHDT and CDR2 is YNNKEL in the germline V gene (reference sequence). This CDR3 has 12 amino acids.

Only a few counts were recorded for this clone. This chain joins TRBV5-1 and TRBJ1-2; 8 bases fit TRBD1. V shed 4 bases and J 3 bases; nucleotides not matched to a gene: 5. From germline, CDR1 is SGHRS and CDR2 YFSETQ. This CDR3 is built from 14 residues. The chain's CDR3 is CASSGPGGDYGYTF. CDR3 DNA sequence: TGCGCCAGCAGCGGCCCAGGGGGCGACTATGGCTACACCTTC.

This rearrangement joins TRBV30 to TRBJ1-5; possible D gene TRBD1, 5 bases. The V and J ends lost 5 bases and 0 bases respectively, with 17 bases between them. The CDR3 runs to 16 residues. Looked up from germline, CDR1 is GTSNPN and CDR2 is SVGIG (reference sequence). The CDR3 reads CAWRPQGLSSNQPQHF. Here the CDR3 DNA reads TGTGCCTGGCGCCCCCAGGGCCTAAGTAGCAATCAGCCCCAGCATTTT.

This chain uses TRBV5-1 with TRBJ1-1, with a possible D match to TRBD1 (6 bases). In germline, CDR1 is SGHRS, CDR2 YFSETQ. V lost 0 bases to trimming and J lost 1 base, with 10 bases between them. The CDR3 length is 15 residues. The CDR3 protein is CASSLEGERNTEAFF. The CDR3 DNA sequence: TGCGCCAGCAGCTTGGAGGGGGAGCGGAACACTGAAGCTTTCTTT.

The rearrangement uses TRBV6-5 and TRBJ1-6; D is possibly TRBD1 (5 bases). This CDR3 comprises 14 residues. Trimming pared 11 bases from V and 5 bases from J, leaving 16 bases between. Germline loops: CDR1 MNHEY, CDR2 SVGAGI. The CDR3 protein is CAGAGRLDNSPLHF. The CDR3 DNA reads TGTGCCGGGGCAGGCAGACTAGATAATTCACCCCTCCACTTT.

The CDR3 DNA follows: TGTGCCAGTAGTATTGAGGCCAGGGACTATGGCTACACCTTC. It specifies CASSIEARDYGYTF. The V and J genes are TRBV19 and TRBJ1-2, with D possibly TRBD1 on 5 matching bases. V lost 3 bases and J 3 bases, leaving 11 bases between the germline ends. Germline CDR1 reads LNHDA; CDR2 reads SQIVND (reference sequence). There are 14 residues in the CDR3.

This sequence joins TRBV10-3 and TRBJ1-4; 7 nucleotides match TRBD1. Trimming cost V 2 bases and J 7 bases; bases outside gene matches: 10. CDR1 and CDR2 from the germline V gene are ENHRY and SYGVKD. There are 16 residues in the CDR3. The CDR3: CAISEPETGIGEKLFF. The CDR3 coding sequence is TGTGCCATCAGTGAGCCGGAGACAGGGATTGGTGAAAAACTGTTTTTT.

This rearrangement joins TRBV27 to TRBJ1-2; D gene uncertain. The CDR3 runs to 14 residues. V gave up 5 bases and J gave up 6 bases, with 16 bases separating them. In germline, CDR1 is MNHEY, CDR2 SMNVEV (reference sequence). CDR3 nucleotides: TGTGCCAGCAGTCCAACCGGGGATTTCAATGGCTACACCTTC. The encoded protein is CASSPTGDFNGYTF.

The chain links TRBV12-3 or TRBV12-4 to TRBJ1-1; TRBD1 is a possible D gene (5 bases). The length of the CDR3 is 12 residues. The V gene lost 0 bases and the J gene lost 11 bases, with 10 bases spanning the gap. This chain's CDR3 is CASSLAAGPAFF. For the CDR3, the DNA is TGTGCCAGCAGTTTAGCGGCGGGACCGGCTTTCTTT.

The V gene is TRBV28, the J gene TRBJ1-2; 8 positions match TRBD1. Germline CDR1 and CDR2: MDHEN and SYDVKM. The CDR3 has 14 amino acids. V lost 1 base to trimming and J lost 7 bases; unmatched junction nucleotides: 5. CDR3 sequence (DNA): TGTGCCAGCAGTTTATCAGGGGGCGCCGGTGGCTACACCTTC. Translated, it gives CASSLSGGAGGYTF.

There are many counts of this clone. The CDR3 sequence: CASSPPGGPQYF. CDR3 sequence (DNA): TGTGCCAGCAGCCCTCCGGGAGGACCCCAGTACTTC. This chain uses TRBV12-3 or TRBV12-4 with TRBJ2-5, with TRBD2 matching over 7 bases. The CDR3 has 12 residues. V shed 6 bases, J shed 9 bases, and the junction held 7 bases outside the gene matches.

The chain joins TRBV29-1 to TRBJ1-2, with a tentative D call TRBD1 (6 bases). This CDR3 has 13 residues. Germline V gene sequence: CDR1 SQVTM, CDR2 ANQGSEA. V was trimmed by 0 bases and J by 7 bases, leaving 12 bases between them. CDR3 coding DNA: TGCAGCGTTGAAGAGGGGGCGCGTCGTGGCTACACCTTC. It translates to CSVEEGARRGYTF. The full variable domain, with the rest looked up from reference TRBV29-1 and TRBJ1-2, is SAVISQKPSRDICQRGTSLTIQCQVDSQVTMMFWYRQQPGQSLTLIATANQGSEATYESGFVIDKFPISRPNLTFSTLTVSNMSPEDSSIYLCSVEEGARRGYTFGSGTRLTVV.

The rearrangement joins TRBV5-8 to TRBJ1-2; maybe TRBD1 (6 bases). The CDR3 totals 13 residues. V gave up 6 bases and J gave up 4 bases, with 13 bases separating them. Germline values: CDR1 SGHTS, CDR2 YDEGEE. The CDR3 DNA sequence: TGTGCCAGCACAAGGACAGTCCCCTATGGCTACACCTTC. Amino acids: CASTRTVPYGYTF.

The V call is TRBV2, the J call TRBJ2-7; 8 bases line up with TRBD2. CDR1 SNHLY and CDR2 FYNNEI come from the germline V gene. The ends lost 6 bases at V and 0 bases at J; junction bases unmatched: 4. CDR3 size: 14 residues. This CDR3 is CASRTGTSSYEQYF. CDR3 nucleotide sequence: TGTGCCAGCAGAACCGGGACTAGCTCCTACGAGCAGTACTTC.

This clone was detected only a few times. The chain is built from TRBV6-2 or TRBV6-3 and TRBJ2-2, with D unclear. V lost 1 base to trimming and J lost 0 bases, with 9 bases between them. Germline V gene data show CDR1 as MNHEY and CDR2 as SVGEGT. This CDR3 region has 16 residues. Here the CDR3 reads CASSYLRRTNTGELFF. The CDR3, as DNA: TGTGCCAGCAGTTACTTGCGGCGGACGAACACCGGGGAGCTGTTTTTT.

The chain joins TRBV2 to TRBJ1-6; no clear D gene. This CDR3 contains 15 residues. The ends were cut back, 7 bases at V and 4 bases at J, with 14 bases in the middle. CDR1 is SNHLY, CDR2 FYNNEI, per germline. The CDR3 reads CASMPTPLYNSPLHF. CDR3 nucleotides: TGTGCCAGCATGCCTACTCCTCTATATAATTCACCCCTCCACTTT.

The V call is TRBV30, the J call TRBJ2-3, with TRBD2 identical over 10 bases. This CDR3 region has 15 residues. V trimming: 1 base; J trimming: 4 bases; junction bases outside the gene matches: 5. CDR1 is GTSNPN and CDR2 is SVGIG in the germline V gene (reference sequence). The CDR3 here is CAWSGLAGVADTQYF. The DNA for the CDR3 is TGTGCCTGGAGTGGTCTAGCGGGAGTGGCAGATACGCAGTATTTT.

The chain has TRBV7-9 and TRBJ2-5, with 15 bases fitting TRBD2. This CDR3 region has 18 residues. The germline V gene encodes CDR1 SEHNR and CDR2 FQNEAQ (reference sequence). Trimming cost V 3 bases and J 2 bases; bases outside gene matches: 7. This chain's CDR3 is CASSLPGLAGGGQETQYF. DNA of the CDR3: TGTGCCAGCAGCTTGCCGGGACTAGCGGGAGGAGGACAAGAGACCCAGTACTTC.

This clone appeared a single time. The chain links TRBV30 to TRBJ2-7; the D gene is possibly TRBD2 (5 bases). The CDR3 loop spans 11 amino acids. Germline V gene sequence: CDR1 GTSNPN, CDR2 SVGIG (reference sequence). CDR3 loop: CALAYSYEQYF. The CDR3 DNA is TGTGCGTTAGCGTACTCCTACGAGCAGTACTTC.